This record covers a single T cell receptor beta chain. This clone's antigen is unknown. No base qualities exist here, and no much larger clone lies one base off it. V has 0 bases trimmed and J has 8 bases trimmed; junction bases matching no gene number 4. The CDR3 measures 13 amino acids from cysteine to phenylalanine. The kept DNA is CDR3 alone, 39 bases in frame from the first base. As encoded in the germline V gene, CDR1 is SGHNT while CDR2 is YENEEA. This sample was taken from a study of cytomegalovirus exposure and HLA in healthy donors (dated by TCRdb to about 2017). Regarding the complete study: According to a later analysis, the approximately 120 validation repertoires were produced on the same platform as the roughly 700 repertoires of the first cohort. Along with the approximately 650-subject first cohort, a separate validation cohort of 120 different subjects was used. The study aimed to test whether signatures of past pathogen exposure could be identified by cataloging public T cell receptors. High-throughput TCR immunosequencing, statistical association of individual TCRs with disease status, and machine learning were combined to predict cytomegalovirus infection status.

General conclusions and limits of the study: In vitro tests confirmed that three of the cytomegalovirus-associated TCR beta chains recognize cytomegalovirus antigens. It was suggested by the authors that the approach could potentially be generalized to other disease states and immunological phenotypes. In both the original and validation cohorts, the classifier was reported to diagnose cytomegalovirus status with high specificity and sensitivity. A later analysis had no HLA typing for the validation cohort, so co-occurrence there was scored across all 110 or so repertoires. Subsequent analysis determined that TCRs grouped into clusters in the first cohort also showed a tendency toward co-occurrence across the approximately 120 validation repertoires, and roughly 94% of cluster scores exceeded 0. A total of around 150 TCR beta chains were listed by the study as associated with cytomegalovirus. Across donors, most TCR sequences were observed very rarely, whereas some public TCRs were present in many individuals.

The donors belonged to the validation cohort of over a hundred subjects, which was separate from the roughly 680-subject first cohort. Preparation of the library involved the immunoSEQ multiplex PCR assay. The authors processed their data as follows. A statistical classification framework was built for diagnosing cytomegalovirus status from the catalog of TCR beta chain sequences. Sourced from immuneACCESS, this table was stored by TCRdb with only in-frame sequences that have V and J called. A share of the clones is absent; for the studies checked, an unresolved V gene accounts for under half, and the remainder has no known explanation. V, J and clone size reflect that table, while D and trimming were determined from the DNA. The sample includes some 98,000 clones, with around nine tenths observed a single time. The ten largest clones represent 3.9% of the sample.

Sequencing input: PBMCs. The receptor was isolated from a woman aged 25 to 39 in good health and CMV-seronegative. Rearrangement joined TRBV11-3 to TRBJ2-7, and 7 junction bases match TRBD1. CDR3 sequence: CASSLDGDSKQYF. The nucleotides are TGTGCCAGCAGCTTAGATGGGGACAGCAAGCAGTACTTC.